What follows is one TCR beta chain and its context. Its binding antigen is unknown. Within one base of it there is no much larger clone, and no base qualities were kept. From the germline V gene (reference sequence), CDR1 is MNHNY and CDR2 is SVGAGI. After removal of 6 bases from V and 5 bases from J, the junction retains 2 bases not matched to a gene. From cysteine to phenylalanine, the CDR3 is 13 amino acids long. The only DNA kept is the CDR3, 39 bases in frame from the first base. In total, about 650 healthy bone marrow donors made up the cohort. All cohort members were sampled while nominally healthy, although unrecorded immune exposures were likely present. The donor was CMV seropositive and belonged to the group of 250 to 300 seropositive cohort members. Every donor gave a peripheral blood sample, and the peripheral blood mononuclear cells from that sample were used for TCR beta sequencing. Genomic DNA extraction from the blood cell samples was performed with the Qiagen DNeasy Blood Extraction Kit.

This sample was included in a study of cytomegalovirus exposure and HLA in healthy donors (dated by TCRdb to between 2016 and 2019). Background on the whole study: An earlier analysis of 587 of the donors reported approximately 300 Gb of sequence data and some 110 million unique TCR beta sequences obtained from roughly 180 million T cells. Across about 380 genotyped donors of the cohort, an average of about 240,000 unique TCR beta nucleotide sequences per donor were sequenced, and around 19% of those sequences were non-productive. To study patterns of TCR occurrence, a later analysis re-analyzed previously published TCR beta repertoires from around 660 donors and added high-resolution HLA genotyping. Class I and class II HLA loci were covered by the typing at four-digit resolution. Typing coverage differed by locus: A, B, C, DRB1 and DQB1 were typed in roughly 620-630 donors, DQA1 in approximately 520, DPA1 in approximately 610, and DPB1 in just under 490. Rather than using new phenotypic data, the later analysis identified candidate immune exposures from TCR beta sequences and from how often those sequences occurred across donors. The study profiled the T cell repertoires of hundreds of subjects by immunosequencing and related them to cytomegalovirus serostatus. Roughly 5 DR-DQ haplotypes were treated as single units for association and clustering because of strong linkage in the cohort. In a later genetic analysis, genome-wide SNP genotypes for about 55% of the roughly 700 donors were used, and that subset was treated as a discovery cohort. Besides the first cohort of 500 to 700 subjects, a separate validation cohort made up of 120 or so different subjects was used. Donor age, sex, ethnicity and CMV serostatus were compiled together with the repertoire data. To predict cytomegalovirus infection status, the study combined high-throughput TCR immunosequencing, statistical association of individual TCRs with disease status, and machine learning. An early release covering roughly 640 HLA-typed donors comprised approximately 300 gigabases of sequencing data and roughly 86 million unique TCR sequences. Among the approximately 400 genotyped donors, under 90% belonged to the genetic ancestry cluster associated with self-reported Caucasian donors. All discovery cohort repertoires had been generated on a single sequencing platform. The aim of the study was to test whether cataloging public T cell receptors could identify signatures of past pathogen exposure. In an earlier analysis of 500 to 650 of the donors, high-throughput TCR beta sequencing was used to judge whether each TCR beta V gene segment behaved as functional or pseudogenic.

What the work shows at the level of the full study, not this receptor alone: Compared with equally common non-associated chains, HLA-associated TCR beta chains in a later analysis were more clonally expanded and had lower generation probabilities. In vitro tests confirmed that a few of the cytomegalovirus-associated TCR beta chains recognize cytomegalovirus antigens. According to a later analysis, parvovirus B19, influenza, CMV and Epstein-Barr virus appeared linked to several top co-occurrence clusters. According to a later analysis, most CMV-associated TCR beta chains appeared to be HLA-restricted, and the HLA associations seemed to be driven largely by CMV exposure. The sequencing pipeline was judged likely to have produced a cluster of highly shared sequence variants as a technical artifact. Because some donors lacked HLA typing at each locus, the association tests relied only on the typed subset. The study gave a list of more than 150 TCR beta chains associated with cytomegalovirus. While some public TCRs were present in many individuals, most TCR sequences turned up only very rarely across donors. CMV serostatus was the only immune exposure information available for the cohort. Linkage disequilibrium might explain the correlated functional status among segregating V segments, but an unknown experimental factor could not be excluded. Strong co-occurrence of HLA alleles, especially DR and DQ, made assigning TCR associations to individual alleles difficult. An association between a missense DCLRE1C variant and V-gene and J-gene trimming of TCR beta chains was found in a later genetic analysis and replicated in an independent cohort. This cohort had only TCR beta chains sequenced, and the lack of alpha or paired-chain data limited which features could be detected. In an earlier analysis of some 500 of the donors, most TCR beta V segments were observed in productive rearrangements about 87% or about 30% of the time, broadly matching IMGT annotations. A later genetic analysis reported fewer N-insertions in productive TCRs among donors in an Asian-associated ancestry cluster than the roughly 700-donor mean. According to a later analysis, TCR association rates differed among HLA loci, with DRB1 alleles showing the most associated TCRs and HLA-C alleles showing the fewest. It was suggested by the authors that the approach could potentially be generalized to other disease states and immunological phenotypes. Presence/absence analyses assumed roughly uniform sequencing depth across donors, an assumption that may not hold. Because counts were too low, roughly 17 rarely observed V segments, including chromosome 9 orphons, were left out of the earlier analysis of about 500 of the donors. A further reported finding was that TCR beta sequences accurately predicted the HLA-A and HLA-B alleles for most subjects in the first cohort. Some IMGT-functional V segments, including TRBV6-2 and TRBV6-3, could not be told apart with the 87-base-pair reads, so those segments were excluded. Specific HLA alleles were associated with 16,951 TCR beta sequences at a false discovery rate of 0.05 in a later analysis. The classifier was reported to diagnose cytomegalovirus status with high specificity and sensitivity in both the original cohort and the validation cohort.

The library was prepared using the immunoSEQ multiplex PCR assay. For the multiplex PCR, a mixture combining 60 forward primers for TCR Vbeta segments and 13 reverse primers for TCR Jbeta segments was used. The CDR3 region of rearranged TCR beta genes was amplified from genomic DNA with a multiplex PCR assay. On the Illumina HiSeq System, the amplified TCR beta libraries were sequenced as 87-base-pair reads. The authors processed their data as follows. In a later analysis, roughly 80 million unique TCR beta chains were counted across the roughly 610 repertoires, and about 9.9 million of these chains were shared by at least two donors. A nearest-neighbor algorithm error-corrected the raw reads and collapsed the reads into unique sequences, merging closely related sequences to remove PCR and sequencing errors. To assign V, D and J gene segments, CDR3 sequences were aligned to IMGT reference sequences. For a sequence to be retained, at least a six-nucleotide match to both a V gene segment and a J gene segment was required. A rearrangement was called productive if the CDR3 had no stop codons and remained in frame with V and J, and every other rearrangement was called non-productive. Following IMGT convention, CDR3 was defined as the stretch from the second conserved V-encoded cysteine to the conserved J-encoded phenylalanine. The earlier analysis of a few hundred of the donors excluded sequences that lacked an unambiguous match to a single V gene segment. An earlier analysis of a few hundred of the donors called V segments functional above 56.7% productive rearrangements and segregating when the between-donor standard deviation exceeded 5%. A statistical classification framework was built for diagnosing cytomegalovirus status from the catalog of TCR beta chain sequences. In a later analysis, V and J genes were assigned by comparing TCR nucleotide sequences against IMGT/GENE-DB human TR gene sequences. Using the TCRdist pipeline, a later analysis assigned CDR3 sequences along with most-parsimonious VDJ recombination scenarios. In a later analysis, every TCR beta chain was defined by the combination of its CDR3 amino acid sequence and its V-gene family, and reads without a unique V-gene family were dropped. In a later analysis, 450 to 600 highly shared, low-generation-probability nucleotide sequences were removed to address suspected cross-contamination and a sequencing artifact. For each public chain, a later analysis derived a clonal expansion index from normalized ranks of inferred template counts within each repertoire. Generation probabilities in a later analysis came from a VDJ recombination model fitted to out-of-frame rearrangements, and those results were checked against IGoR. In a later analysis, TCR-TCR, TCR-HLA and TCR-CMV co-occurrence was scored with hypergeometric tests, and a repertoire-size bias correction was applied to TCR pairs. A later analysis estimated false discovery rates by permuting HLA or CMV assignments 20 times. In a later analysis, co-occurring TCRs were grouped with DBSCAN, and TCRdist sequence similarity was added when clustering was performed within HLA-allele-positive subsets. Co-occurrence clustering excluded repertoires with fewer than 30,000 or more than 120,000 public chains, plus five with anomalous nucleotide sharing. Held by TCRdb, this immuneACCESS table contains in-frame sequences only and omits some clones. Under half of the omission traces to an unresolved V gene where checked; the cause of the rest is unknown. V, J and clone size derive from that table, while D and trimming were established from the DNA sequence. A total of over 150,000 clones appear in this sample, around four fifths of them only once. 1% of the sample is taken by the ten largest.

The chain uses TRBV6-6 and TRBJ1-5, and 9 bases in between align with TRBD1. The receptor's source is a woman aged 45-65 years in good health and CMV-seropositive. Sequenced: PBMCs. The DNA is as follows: TGTGCCAGCAGAACAGGGGGCTATCAGCCCCAGCATTTT. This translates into CASRTGGYQPQHF.